This is a list of T cell receptor beta chains from one sample in a study of blood T cell repertoires in COVID-19. The repertoire was sequenced with immunoSEQ multiplex PCR; TCRdb's copy has only in-frame clones and lacks some. The top ten hold around 2.7% of the sample, which has around 330,000 clones, roughly 90% seen once. Sequencing used PBMCs or T cells enriched from blood (not recorded which). These TCRs come from a man in his sixties who had recovered from COVID-19. The CDR3 runs from the conserved cysteine through the conserved F or W. Each record gives: J gene, V gene, D gene, CDR3 protein, CDR3 DNA. The D gene is left open where the match is weak.

>TRBJ2-7|TRBV6-1|NA
CASSESWAGEQYF
TGTGCCAGCAGTGAATCGTGGGCAGGCGAGCAGTACTTC
>TRBJ2-7|TRBV11-2|NA
CASSFGQGDEQYF
TGTGCCAGCAGCTTTGGGCAGGGCGACGAGCAGTACTTC
>TRBJ1-1|TRBV19|NA
CASGVTVNTEAFF
TGTGCCAGTGGTGTAACAGTGAACACTGAAGCTTTCTTT
>TRBJ2-7|TRBV7-4|NA
CASSVTSPGDEQYF
TGTGCCAGCAGTGTTACCTCTCCAGGGGACGAGCAGTACTTC
>TRBJ1-6|TRBV6-5|NA
CASTPHRNSPLHF
TGTGCCAGCACCCCTCACAGAAATTCACCCCTCCACTTT
>TRBJ1-2|TRBV5-5|NA
CASSQGHNYGYTF
TGTGCCAGCAGCCAGGGGCATAACTATGGCTACACCTTC
>TRBJ1-1|TRBV29-1|NA
CSVQPRGGSGEAFF
TGCAGCGTTCAACCCCGTGGGGGGTCCGGAGAAGCTTTCTTT
>TRBJ2-1|TRBV5-5|NA
CASSLLHDSYNEQFF
TGTGCCAGCAGCCTACTCCATGACAGCTACAATGAGCAGTTCTTC
>TRBJ1-3|TRBV7-8|NA
CASSLASGAGNTIYF
TGTGCCAGCAGCTTAGCCTCAGGGGCAGGAAACACCATATATTTT
>TRBJ1-1|TRBV9|NA
CASSPVGEGTEAFF
TGTGCCAGCAGCCCAGTGGGGGAGGGCACTGAAGCTTTCTTT
>TRBJ2-2|TRBV5-8|NA
CASSFQGTGELFF
TGTGCCAGCAGCTTCCAGGGCACCGGGGAGCTGTTTTTT
>TRBJ1-5|TRBV6-5|NA
CASRLANQPQHF
TGTGCCAGCAGACTAGCGAATCAGCCCCAGCATTTT
>TRBJ2-3|TRBV27|NA
CASSRQGSTDTQYF
TGTGCCAGCAGCCGTCAGGGGAGCACAGATACGCAGTATTTT
>TRBJ2-7|TRBV4-2|TRBD2
CASSPGLAGPYEQYF
TGTGCCAGCAGCCCCGGACTAGCGGGACCTTACGAGCAGTACTTC
>TRBJ1-1|TRBV11-3|NA
CASSLGRGEAFF
TGTGCCAGCAGCTTAGGCCGGGGTGAAGCTTTCTTT
>TRBJ1-5|TRBV5-5|TRBD1
CASSRGQNSNQPQHF
TGTGCCAGCAGCCGGGGACAGAATAGCAATCAGCCCCAGCATTTT
>TRBJ1-1|TRBV19|TRBD1
CASSIDGTANTEAFF
TGTGCCAGTAGTATAGATGGGACAGCGAACACTGAAGCTTTCTTT
>TRBJ2-3|TRBV18|NA
CASSQAEVTDTQYF
TGTGCCAGCTCGCAAGCAGAGGTCACAGATACGCAGTATTTT
>TRBJ1-1|TRBV4-1|NA
CASSQDGRGHTEAFF
TGCGCCAGCAGCCAAGATGGGAGGGGCCACACTGAAGCTTTCTTT
>TRBJ1-2|TRBV12-3/TRBV12-4|NA
CASSFGSEGGYTF
TGTGCCAGCAGTTTCGGGTCTGAGGGTGGCTACACCTTC
>TRBJ1-2|TRBV5-4|NA
CASSGGFTNYGYTF
TGTGCCAGCAGCGGAGGATTTACTAACTATGGCTACACCTTC